These 13 T cell receptor beta chains came from one sample sequenced in a study of cytomegalovirus exposure and HLA in healthy donors. The PCR ran on 60 Vbeta and 13 Jbeta primers. Sequencing was performed with immunoSEQ multiplex PCR; in TCRdb, only in-frame clones are kept and a portion is missing. The top ten clones hold roughly 1.7% of a sample with some 80,000 clones, around 76% of them seen once. Sequenced: PBMCs. All receptors derive from a man aged 35 to 55 in good health and CMV-seronegative.

This chain links TRBV18 with TRBJ1-1; the D gene is possibly TRBD1 (6 bases). V lost 3 bases, J lost 4 bases, and 15 bases lay in between. This CDR3 contains 15 residues. The germline V gene encodes CDR1 KGHSH and CDR2 LQKENI. CDR3 region: CASSPSGGRATEAFF. CDR3 nucleotide sequence: TGTGCCAGCTCACCGTCGGGGGGGCGAGCCACTGAAGCTTTCTTT.

The chain combines TRBV28 with TRBJ2-7; a possible D gene is TRBD1 (6 bases). The ends were cut back, 4 bases at V and 2 bases at J, with 9 bases in the middle. CDR3 length: 13 amino acids. The germline CDR1 and CDR2 sequences are MDHEN and SYDVKM. CDR3 nucleotide sequence: TGTGCCAGCAGTTCAGGGGACCCCTACGAGCAGTACTTC. Its protein is CASSSGDPYEQYF.

V usage is TRBV11-2 and J usage is TRBJ1-1; D may be TRBD1 (6 bases). Germline V gene lookup returns CDR1 SGHAT and CDR2 FQNNGV. V was clipped by 4 bases and J by 4 bases, with 10 bases between them. The CDR3 totals 13 residues. In DNA form, the CDR3 reads TGTGCCAGCAGCTACAGGGCAGCCACTGAAGCTTTCTTT. Translating gives CASSYRAATEAFF.

This clone has just a few counts. The chain couples TRBV28 to TRBJ2-7; 9 bases match TRBD1. The germline CDR1 and CDR2 sequences are MDHEN and SYDVKM. V lost 4 bases and J lost 10; bases outside the gene matches: 14. This CDR3 spans 15 amino acids. This chain's CDR3 is CASSSGQGLLVDQYF. CDR3 in DNA: TGTGCCAGCAGTTCCGGACAGGGGTTACTTGTAGATCAGTACTTC.

The V and J genes are TRBV2 and TRBJ2-3, with a possible D match to TRBD1 (6 bases). Per the germline V gene, CDR1 is SNHLY and CDR2 is FYNNEI. The CDR3 contains 14 residues. V was trimmed by 6 bases and J by 2 bases, leaving 12 bases between them. CDR3 in amino acids: CASRPGTLTDTQYF. The CDR3 coding sequence is TGTGCCAGCAGGCCCGGGACACTCACAGATACGCAGTATTTT. Full variable domain (remainder filled in from reference TRBV2 and TRBJ2-3): EPEVTQTPSHQVTQMGQEVILRCVPISNHLYFYWYRQILGQKVEFLVSFYNNEISEKSEIFDDQFSVERPDGSNFTLKIRSTKLEDSAMYFCASRPGTLTDTQYFGPGTRLTVL.

J is TRBJ2-3 and V is TRBV18, with D perhaps matching TRBD2 (6 bases). Germline V CDR1 and CDR2: KGHSH, LQKENI. This CDR3 region has 15 residues. V lost 3 bases, J lost 4 bases, and 14 bases lay in between. The CDR3 nucleotides read TGTGCCAGCTCACCGTCGGCGGAGGGGTCAGATACGCAGTATTTT. This encodes CASSPSAEGSDTQYF.

This chain uses TRBV5-1 with TRBJ2-7; 11 positions agree with TRBD1. The J segment lost 2 bases and the V segment lost 6 bases, leaving 4 bases of the junction unmatched. Looked up from germline, CDR1 is SGHRS and CDR2 is YFSETQ. This CDR3 spans 14 amino acids. The CDR3 DNA sequence: TGCGCCAGCACACCGGGACAGGGGGCCTACGAGCAGTACTTC. It specifies CASTPGQGAYEQYF.

The J gene is TRBJ2-2, the V gene TRBV7-8, with a weak D call TRBD2 (5 bases). The CDR3 length is 13 residues. Germline CDR1 reads SGHVS; CDR2 reads FQNEAQ. The V gene lost 5 bases and the J gene lost 5 bases, with 9 bases spanning the gap. Here the CDR3 DNA reads TGTGCCAGCAGCCGCGGACTTACCGGGGAGCTGTTTTTT. This encodes CASSRGLTGELFF. The full variable domain, in which reference TRBV7-8 and TRBJ2-2 provide the parts outside the CDR3, is GAGVSQSPRYKVAKRGQDVALRCDPISGHVSLFWYQQALGQGPEFLTYFQNEAQLDKSGLPSDRFFAERPEGSVSTLKIQRTQQEDSAVYLCASSRGLTGELFFGEGSRLTVL.

The rearrangement links TRBV5-1 to TRBJ2-7; perhaps TRBD2 as D (5 bases). Germline CDR1 reads SGHRS; CDR2 reads YFSETQ. CDR3 size: 15 residues. V lost 3 bases and J 2 bases, leaving 15 bases between the germline ends. CDR3 loop: CASSSPPGKAYEQYF. CDR3 DNA sequence: TGCGCCAGCAGCTCCCCCCCGGGAAAAGCCTACGAGCAGTACTTC.

The chain recombines TRBV6-5 with TRBJ1-5; no firm D call. Trimming shortened V by 2 bases and J by 15 bases, and 17 bases separated the two germline ends. CDR3 length: 13 amino acids. The germline V gene has CDR1 MNHEY and CDR2 SVGAGI. This CDR3 reads CASSYLPSGPGHF. CDR3 nucleotides: TGTGCCAGCAGTTACCTACCAAGCGGGCCAGGGCATTTT.

This clone was observed a handful of times. This rearrangement joins TRBV11-2 to TRBJ2-3, with TRBD2 matching 7 bases. The V gene's germline CDR1 is SGHAT and CDR2 FQNNGV. The ends lost 6 bases at V and 4 bases at J; junction bases unmatched: 10. The CDR3 sequence is 15 residues long. This CDR3 is CASRSGGSLADTQYF. In nucleotides, the CDR3 is TGTGCCAGCAGGAGCGGCGGGAGCTTGGCAGATACGCAGTATTTT.

The genes are TRBV10-3 and TRBJ2-1; TRBD2 agrees at 10 bases. CDR1 and CDR2 (germline): ENHRY, SYGVKD. The CDR3 is made up of 15 amino acids. V was clipped by 10 bases and J by 5 bases; unmatched bases: 11. The CDR3 DNA reads TGTGCCACGCAACCTAGCGGGAGAAGGAACAATGAGCAGTTCTTC. Amino acid sequence: CATQPSGRRNNEQFF.

The genes are TRBV7-3 and TRBJ2-2; possibly TRBD2 for D (6 bases). Between the trimmed V and J ends, which lost 5 bases and 1 base, there was a span of 11 bases. The CDR3 is 15 amino acids. Germline values: CDR1 SGHTA, CDR2 FQGTGA. The CDR3 bases are TGTGCCAGCAGCCCGACCGGGGGGAACACCGGGGAGCTGTTTTTT. This encodes CASSPTGGNTGELFF.